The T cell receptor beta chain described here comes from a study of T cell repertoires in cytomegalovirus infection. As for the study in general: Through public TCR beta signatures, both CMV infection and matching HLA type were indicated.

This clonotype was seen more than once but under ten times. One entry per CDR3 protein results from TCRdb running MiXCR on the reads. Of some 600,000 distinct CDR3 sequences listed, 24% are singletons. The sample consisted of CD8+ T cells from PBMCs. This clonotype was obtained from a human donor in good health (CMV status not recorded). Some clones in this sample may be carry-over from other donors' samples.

The DNA of the CDR3 is TGCAGCGTTATCTCAGGGGAATGGGGCGAGCAGTACTTC. Protein sequence: CSVISGEWGEQYF. This sequence joins TRBV29-1 and TRBJ2-7; D is perhaps TRBD1 (6 bases). V shed 5 bases and J shed 6 bases, with 17 bases lying between them. Germline CDR1 reads SQVTM; CDR2 reads ANQGSEA. The CDR3 has 13 residues.